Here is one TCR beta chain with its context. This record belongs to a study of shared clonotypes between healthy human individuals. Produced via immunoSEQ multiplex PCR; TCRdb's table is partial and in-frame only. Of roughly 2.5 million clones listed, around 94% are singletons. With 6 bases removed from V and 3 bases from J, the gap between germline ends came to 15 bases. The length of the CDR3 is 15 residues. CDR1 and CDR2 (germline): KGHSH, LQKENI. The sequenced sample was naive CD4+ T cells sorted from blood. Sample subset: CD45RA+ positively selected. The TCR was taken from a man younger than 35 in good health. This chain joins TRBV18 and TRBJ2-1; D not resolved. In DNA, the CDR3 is TGTGCCAGCTCGGAACGCATGGGAAACTACAATGAGCAGTTCTTC. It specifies CASSERMGNYNEQFF.